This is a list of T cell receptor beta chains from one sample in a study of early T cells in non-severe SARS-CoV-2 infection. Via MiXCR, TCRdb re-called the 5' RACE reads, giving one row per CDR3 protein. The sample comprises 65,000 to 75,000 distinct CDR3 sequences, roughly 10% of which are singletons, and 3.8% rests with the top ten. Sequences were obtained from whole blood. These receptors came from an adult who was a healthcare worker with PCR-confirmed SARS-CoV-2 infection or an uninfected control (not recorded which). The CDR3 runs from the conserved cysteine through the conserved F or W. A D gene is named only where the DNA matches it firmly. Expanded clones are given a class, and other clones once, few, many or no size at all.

cdr3_aa: CASSQGSGTSLYNEQFF
cdr3_nt: TGTGCCAGCAGCCAGGGGTCCGGGACTAGCCTCTACAATGAGCAGTTCTTC
j_call: TRBJ2-1
clone_size: many
v_call: TRBV4-2
cdr3_length: 17
d_call: TRBD2

cdr3_aa: CASSLSPGVSEAFF
cdr3_nt: TGTGCCAGCAGCCTATCCCCGGGGGTTTCGGAAGCTTTCTTT
j_call: TRBJ1-1
clone_size: many
v_call: TRBV4-2
cdr3_length: 14
d_call: -

cdr3_aa: CSASTGGADTQYF
cdr3_nt: TGCAGTGCTAGCACAGGGGGCGCAGATACGCAGTATTTT
j_call: TRBJ2-3
clone_size: -
v_call: TRBV20-1
cdr3_length: 13
d_call: TRBD1

cdr3_aa: CAISRGTGGLGEQYF
cdr3_nt: TGTGCCATCAGTCGTGGGACAGGGGGTCTTGGCGAGCAGTACTTC
j_call: TRBJ2-7
clone_size: many
v_call: TRBV10-3
cdr3_length: 15
d_call: TRBD1

cdr3_aa: CASSLGIHSGNTIYF
cdr3_nt: TGTGCCAGCAGCTTGGGAATTCACTCTGGAAACACCATATATTTT
j_call: TRBJ1-3
clone_size: -
v_call: TRBV12-3/TRBV12-4
cdr3_length: 15
d_call: -

cdr3_aa: CAISQRESRNEQFF
cdr3_nt: TGTGCCATCAGCCAGCGGGAGTCCCGCAATGAGCAGTTCTTC
j_call: TRBJ2-1
clone_size: many
v_call: TRBV10-3
cdr3_length: 14
d_call: TRBD2

cdr3_aa: CASGLEGLAGPTYNEQFF
cdr3_nt: TGTGCCAGCGGACTTGAGGGATTAGCGGGACCCACCTACAATGAGCAGTTCTTC
j_call: TRBJ2-1
clone_size: many
v_call: TRBV2
cdr3_length: 18
d_call: TRBD2

cdr3_aa: CASSSPASNTGELFF
cdr3_nt: TGTGCCAGCAGCAGTCCAGCTTCGAACACCGGGGAGCTGTTTTTT
j_call: TRBJ2-2
clone_size: -
v_call: TRBV21-1
cdr3_length: 15
d_call: -

cdr3_aa: CASIREEDYNEQFF
cdr3_nt: TGTGCCAGCATACGGGAGGAGGACTACAATGAGCAGTTCTTC
j_call: TRBJ2-1
clone_size: many
v_call: TRBV12-3/TRBV12-4
cdr3_length: 14
d_call: TRBD2

cdr3_aa: CASRAQGSNSPLHF
cdr3_nt: TGTGCCAGCAGGGCGCAGGGATCTAATTCACCCCTCCACTTT
j_call: TRBJ1-6
clone_size: few
v_call: TRBV7-9
cdr3_length: 14
d_call: -

cdr3_aa: CASDAGGPGYTF
cdr3_nt: TGTGCCAGCGACGCGGGAGGTCCTGGCTACACCTTC
j_call: TRBJ1-2
clone_size: -
v_call: TRBV5-5
cdr3_length: 12
d_call: -

cdr3_aa: CASSLATNTEAFF
cdr3_nt: TGTGCCAGCAGCTTAGCTACGAACACTGAAGCTTTCTTT
j_call: TRBJ1-1
clone_size: -
v_call: TRBV7-9
cdr3_length: 13
d_call: -

cdr3_aa: CASSPSGLENTEAFF
cdr3_nt: TGTGCCAGCTCACCTTCAGGCCTCGAGAACACTGAAGCTTTCTTT
j_call: TRBJ1-1
clone_size: -
v_call: TRBV18
cdr3_length: 15
d_call: -

cdr3_aa: CSARGLQGSYNEQFF
cdr3_nt: TGCAGTGCTAGGGGATTACAGGGGTCCTACAATGAGCAGTTCTTC
j_call: TRBJ2-1
clone_size: many
v_call: TRBV20-1
cdr3_length: 15
d_call: TRBD1

cdr3_aa: CASSYIPLHQETQYF
cdr3_nt: TGTGCCAGCAGCTATATTCCCCTGCACCAAGAGACCCAGTACTTC
j_call: TRBJ2-5
clone_size: few
v_call: TRBV7-2
cdr3_length: 15
d_call: -

cdr3_aa: CASSQAYSTYEQYF
cdr3_nt: TGTGCCAGCAGCCAAGCTTACAGCACCTACGAGCAGTACTTC
j_call: TRBJ2-7
clone_size: -
v_call: TRBV3-1
cdr3_length: 14
d_call: -

cdr3_aa: CASSWTKNIQYF
cdr3_nt: TGCGCCTCCTCGTGGACCAAAAACATTCAGTACTTC
j_call: TRBJ2-4
clone_size: many
v_call: TRBV5-1
cdr3_length: 12
d_call: -

cdr3_aa: CSAARQTVNTEAFF
cdr3_nt: TGCAGCGCCGCTCGACAGACCGTAAACACTGAAGCTTTCTTT
j_call: TRBJ1-1
clone_size: many
v_call: TRBV29-1
cdr3_length: 14
d_call: -

cdr3_aa: CAISENTDTQYF
cdr3_nt: TGTGCCATCAGTGAGAACACAGATACGCAGTATTTT
j_call: TRBJ2-3
clone_size: -
v_call: TRBV10-3
cdr3_length: 12
d_call: -

cdr3_aa: CAISESDRAINEQYF
cdr3_nt: TGTGCCATCAGTGAGTCCGACAGGGCTATCAACGAGCAGTACTTC
j_call: TRBJ2-7
clone_size: many
v_call: TRBV10-3
cdr3_length: 15
d_call: TRBD1

cdr3_aa: CSVYTGGTGYEQYF
cdr3_nt: TGCAGCGTTTACACTGGGGGGACAGGCTACGAGCAGTACTTC
j_call: TRBJ2-7
clone_size: few
v_call: TRBV29-1
cdr3_length: 14
d_call: TRBD1

cdr3_aa: CASSWTGSGEQFF
cdr3_nt: TGTGCCAGCAGCTGGACAGGTTCTGGTGAGCAGTTCTTC
j_call: TRBJ2-1
clone_size: few
v_call: TRBV5-4
cdr3_length: 13
d_call: TRBD1

cdr3_aa: CAISESMDRAKQYF
cdr3_nt: TGTGCCATCAGTGAGTCTATGGACAGGGCGAAGCAGTACTTC
j_call: TRBJ2-7
clone_size: few
v_call: TRBV10-3
cdr3_length: 14
d_call: TRBD1

cdr3_aa: CSARRRERYEQYF
cdr3_nt: TGCAGTGCTAGGAGGCGGGAGAGGTACGAGCAGTACTTC
j_call: TRBJ2-7
clone_size: few
v_call: TRBV20-1
cdr3_length: 13
d_call: TRBD2

cdr3_aa: CASSSSGRSSYEQYF
cdr3_nt: TGTGCCAGCAGCTCTAGCGGGCGAAGCTCCTACGAGCAGTACTTC
j_call: TRBJ2-7
clone_size: -
v_call: TRBV7-2
cdr3_length: 15
d_call: TRBD2

cdr3_aa: CSVGVLYEQYF
cdr3_nt: TGCAGCGTTGGTGTCCTGTACGAGCAGTACTTC
j_call: TRBJ2-7
clone_size: many
v_call: TRBV29-1
cdr3_length: 11
d_call: -

cdr3_aa: CASSPGGPTPYEQYF
cdr3_nt: TGTGCCAGCAGTCCGGGGGGGCCAACCCCCTACGAGCAGTACTTC
j_call: TRBJ2-7
clone_size: -
v_call: TRBV12-3/TRBV12-4
cdr3_length: 15
d_call: TRBD2

cdr3_aa: CASSIEQGRAYNEQFF
cdr3_nt: TGTGCCAGTAGTATAGAACAGGGAAGGGCCTACAATGAGCAGTTCTTC
j_call: TRBJ2-1
clone_size: -
v_call: TRBV19
cdr3_length: 16
d_call: -

cdr3_aa: CASSLVGGDQPQHF
cdr3_nt: TGCGCCAGCAGCTTGGTCGGTGGCGATCAGCCCCAGCATTTT
j_call: TRBJ1-5
clone_size: many
v_call: TRBV5-1
cdr3_length: 14
d_call: -

cdr3_aa: CASSQVPGVKFF
cdr3_nt: TGCGCCAGCAGCCAAGTCCCGGGGGTGAAGTTCTTC
j_call: TRBJ2-1
clone_size: many
v_call: TRBV4-1
cdr3_length: 12
d_call: -

cdr3_aa: CATSRGEGGAGNEQFF
cdr3_nt: TGTGCCACCAGCAGAGGCGAAGGGGGCGCTGGCAATGAGCAGTTCTTC
j_call: TRBJ2-1
clone_size: many
v_call: TRBV15
cdr3_length: 16
d_call: TRBD1

cdr3_aa: CSVDRQGPDTQYF
cdr3_nt: TGCAGCGTCGACCGACAGGGCCCAGATACGCAGTATTTT
j_call: TRBJ2-3
clone_size: -
v_call: TRBV29-1
cdr3_length: 13
d_call: TRBD1

cdr3_aa: CAISTGQGVNIQYF
cdr3_nt: TGTGCCATCAGTACGGGGCAGGGGGTCAACATTCAGTACTTC
j_call: TRBJ2-4
clone_size: few
v_call: TRBV10-3
cdr3_length: 14
d_call: TRBD1

cdr3_aa: CASSVAGNSWEKLFF
cdr3_nt: TGTGCCAGCAGCGTAGCCGGGAACAGCTGGGAAAAACTGTTTTTT
j_call: TRBJ1-4
clone_size: many
v_call: TRBV9
cdr3_length: 15
d_call: -

cdr3_aa: CASSLVGPLQEQYF
cdr3_nt: TGCGCCAGCAGCTTGGTGGGACCCCTTCAAGAGCAGTACTTC
j_call: TRBJ2-7
clone_size: few
v_call: TRBV5-1
cdr3_length: 14
d_call: -

cdr3_aa: CASSTGQRYNEQFF
cdr3_nt: TGTGCCAGCAGCACAGGACAGCGCTACAATGAGCAGTTCTTC
j_call: TRBJ2-1
clone_size: few
v_call: TRBV11-1
cdr3_length: 14
d_call: -

cdr3_aa: CSARGGWLAGTYEYF
cdr3_nt: TGCAGTGCTAGAGGGGGGTGGCTAGCGGGTACCTACGAGTACTTC
j_call: TRBJ2-7
clone_size: many
v_call: TRBV20-1
cdr3_length: 15
d_call: TRBD2

cdr3_aa: CASCWDRGSYNEQFF
cdr3_nt: TGTGCCAGCTGTTGGGACAGGGGGTCCTACAATGAGCAGTTCTTC
j_call: TRBJ2-1
clone_size: many
v_call: TRBV18
cdr3_length: 15
d_call: TRBD1

cdr3_aa: CASSLRGGTDTQYF
cdr3_nt: TGTGCCAGCAGCTTGCGGGGGGGTACAGATACGCAGTATTTT
j_call: TRBJ2-3
clone_size: many
v_call: TRBV7-3
cdr3_length: 14
d_call: TRBD2

cdr3_aa: CSGATNTYEQYF
cdr3_nt: TGCAGTGGTGCCACTAACACCTACGAGCAGTACTTC
j_call: TRBJ2-7
clone_size: -
v_call: TRBV20-1
cdr3_length: 12
d_call: -

cdr3_aa: CASSFGTGEYHEQFF
cdr3_nt: TGTGCCAGCAGTTTCGGGACAGGGGAGTACCATGAGCAGTTCTTC
j_call: TRBJ2-1
clone_size: many
v_call: TRBV12-3/TRBV12-4
cdr3_length: 15
d_call: TRBD1

cdr3_aa: CASSLFGRSDRADSPLHF
cdr3_nt: TGCGCCAGCAGCTTGTTTGGGCGATCCGACAGGGCTGATTCACCCCTCCACTTT
j_call: TRBJ1-6
clone_size: -
v_call: TRBV5-1
cdr3_length: 18
d_call: TRBD1

cdr3_aa: CASTRAGVGEKLFF
cdr3_nt: TGTGCCAGCACACGAGCGGGGGTCGGTGAAAAACTGTTTTTT
j_call: TRBJ1-4
clone_size: -
v_call: TRBV6-1
cdr3_length: 14
d_call: -

cdr3_aa: CASSQSRAEKLFF
cdr3_nt: TGTGCCAGCAGCCAGAGCAGGGCGGAAAAACTGTTTTTT
j_call: TRBJ1-4
clone_size: -
v_call: TRBV3-2
cdr3_length: 13
d_call: -

cdr3_aa: CASSHPGNDTEAFF
cdr3_nt: TGTGCCAGCAGTCACCCAGGGAACGACACTGAAGCTTTCTTT
j_call: TRBJ1-1
clone_size: many
v_call: TRBV11-2
cdr3_length: 14
d_call: -

cdr3_aa: CSVATAEETQYF
cdr3_nt: TGCAGCGTTGCTACGGCCGAAGAGACCCAGTACTTC
j_call: TRBJ2-5
clone_size: -
v_call: TRBV29-1
cdr3_length: 12
d_call: -

cdr3_aa: CASRPSSEFKQYF
cdr3_nt: TGTGCCAGCAGACCCTCTAGCGAGTTCAAGCAGTACTTC
j_call: TRBJ2-7
clone_size: few
v_call: TRBV5-4
cdr3_length: 13
d_call: -

cdr3_aa: CASSFLPQTVNTEAFF
cdr3_nt: TGTGCCAGCAGCTTCCTCCCGCAGACGGTGAACACTGAAGCTTTCTTT
j_call: TRBJ1-1
clone_size: many
v_call: TRBV5-6
cdr3_length: 16
d_call: -

cdr3_aa: CASSPQPSTDTQYF
cdr3_nt: TGTGCCAGCTCACCCCAGCCCAGCACAGATACGCAGTATTTT
j_call: TRBJ2-3
clone_size: -
v_call: TRBV18
cdr3_length: 14
d_call: -

cdr3_aa: CASSPTPGGRPETQYF
cdr3_nt: TGTGCCAGCAGCCCTACCCCCGGGGGGAGGCCAGAGACCCAGTACTTC
j_call: TRBJ2-5
clone_size: many
v_call: TRBV7-3
cdr3_length: 16
d_call: TRBD2

cdr3_aa: CASSESNPGGQETQYF
cdr3_nt: TGCGCCAGCAGTGAGTCGAATCCGGGTGGACAAGAGACCCAGTACTTC
j_call: TRBJ2-5
clone_size: -
v_call: TRBV10-1
cdr3_length: 16
d_call: -

cdr3_aa: CASSRRDRGHEQYF
cdr3_nt: TGTGCCAGCAGCCGCCGGGACAGGGGCCACGAGCAGTACTTC
j_call: TRBJ2-7
clone_size: many
v_call: TRBV11-2
cdr3_length: 14
d_call: TRBD1

cdr3_aa: CASSPDSSGANVLTF
cdr3_nt: TGTGCCAGCTCACCGGACAGCTCTGGGGCCAACGTCCTGACTTTC
j_call: TRBJ2-6
clone_size: many
v_call: TRBV18
cdr3_length: 15
d_call: -

cdr3_aa: CASIFGRWGASEDTQYF
cdr3_nt: TGTGCCAGCATCTTTGGCCGATGGGGAGCTAGTGAAGATACGCAGTATTTT
j_call: TRBJ2-3
clone_size: many
v_call: TRBV7-9
cdr3_length: 17
d_call: -

cdr3_aa: CASKQGNEQFF
cdr3_nt: TGCGCCAGCAAACAGGGGAATGAGCAGTTCTTC
j_call: TRBJ2-1
clone_size: -
v_call: TRBV5-1
cdr3_length: 11
d_call: TRBD1